A single sample is the source of the 26 T cell receptor beta chains below, sequenced in a study of graft-versus-host responses after intestinal transplantation. Clones were read by immunoSEQ multiplex PCR, and TCRdb kept only the in-frame ones, dropping some. The table lists around 130,000 clones, roughly 92% of them singletons. These receptors lack a known antigen. The sample was unstimulated CD4+ T cells sorted from spleen or lymph node cells, taken before intestinal transplant. Receptors originate from a human donor who received an intestinal transplant.

The genes are TRBV5-1 and TRBJ2-7, with 14 nucleotides matching TRBD2. Germline-derived CDR1 and CDR2 are SGHRS and YFSETQ. There are 17 residues in the CDR3. V dropped 4 bases and J dropped 2; count of bases not matched to a gene: 8. The CDR3 here is CASSAELTSGGAYEQYF. CDR3 DNA: TGCGCCAGCAGCGCAGAACTGACTAGCGGGGGGGCCTACGAGCAGTACTTC.

The rearrangement uses TRBV5-6 and TRBJ1-2; D is undetermined. Per germline, CDR1 SGHDT and CDR2 YYEEEE. This CDR3 has 13 amino acids. V was cut by 0 bases and J by 3 bases, with 6 bases left in between. CDR3 amino acids: CASSLAHYYGYTF. The CDR3 nucleotides read TGTGCCAGCAGCTTGGCACACTACTATGGCTACACCTTC.

The V and J genes are TRBV6-5 and TRBJ2-3, with a tentative D call TRBD2 (5 bases). The CDR3 runs 14 residues. The V and J ends lost 2 bases and 0 bases respectively, with 6 bases between them. Germline assignment: CDR1 MNHEY and CDR2 SVGAGI. The DNA for the CDR3 is TGTGCCAGCAGTTACCGCGGGAGCACAGATACGCAGTATTTT. The encoded protein is CASSYRGSTDTQYF.

The DNA of the CDR3 is TGTGCCAGCAGTTACTCGACCCTGGGAAGGAGGGGAAAACTGTTTTTT. This gives the protein CASSYSTLGRRGKLFF. The chain carries TRBV6-5 and TRBJ1-4, with D possibly being TRBD1 (5 bases). Germline V gives CDR1 MNHEY, CDR2 SVGAGI. The length of the CDR3 is 16 residues. Trimming removed 0 bases at V and 10 bases at J, with 18 bases between.

V gene TRBV10-2 combines with J gene TRBJ2-1; 9 bases are shared with TRBD1. Germline V gives CDR1 WSHSY, CDR2 SAAADI. V was clipped by 7 bases and J by 5 bases; unmatched bases: 6. This CDR3 spans 14 amino acids. The CDR3: CASKDGQGNNEQFF. The DNA for the CDR3 is TGCGCCAGCAAGGACGGACAGGGGAACAATGAGCAGTTCTTC.

The chain couples TRBV5-1 to TRBJ2-3; 12 bases align to TRBD2. The germline V gene has CDR1 SGHRS and CDR2 YFSETQ. The CDR3 length is 21 residues. Trimming cost V 4 bases and J 4 bases; bases outside gene matches: 22. CDR3 DNA: TGCGCCAGCAGCCCGAGGGGGCTACTAGCGGGGGGCCTCCCCCCCGCAGATACGCAGTATTTT. This codes for CASSPRGLLAGGLPPADTQYF. The variable domain in full, completed from reference TRBV5-1 and TRBJ2-3, reads KAGVTQTPRYLIKTRGQQVTLSCSPISGHRSVSWYQQTPGQGLQFLFEYFSETQRNKGNFPGRFSGRQFSNSRSEMNVSTLELGDSALYLCASSPRGLLAGGLPPADTQYFGPGTRLTVL.

The gene calls are TRBV5-1 and TRBJ1-1; D may be TRBD1 (5 bases). The CDR3 contains 15 residues. Germline V gene lookup returns CDR1 SGHRS and CDR2 YFSETQ. Trimming cost V 4 bases and J 3 bases, with 16 bases left between them. CDR3 amino acids: CASSNVRDSYTEAFF. CDR3 DNA: TGCGCCAGCAGCAATGTCCGGGACTCCTACACTGAAGCTTTCTTT.

V usage is TRBV29-1 and J usage is TRBJ1-2, with 7 bases that match TRBD1. V gave up 5 bases and J gave up 6 bases; unmatched junction bases: 9. The germline V gene has CDR1 SQVTM and CDR2 ANQGSEA. The CDR3 covers 13 residues. CDR3: CSVLGDSDNGYTF. As DNA, the CDR3 is TGCAGCGTTCTGGGGGACAGTGATAATGGCTACACCTTC.

V is TRBV5-1 and J is TRBJ2-7; D is ambiguous. The V end was cut by 4 bases, the J end by 0 bases, with 8 bases between. CDR1 SGHRS and CDR2 YFSETQ come from the germline V gene. The CDR3 consists of 13 residues. The CDR3, as DNA: TGCGCCAGCAGCCCGGACGGCTCCTACGAGCAGTACTTC. Translated: CASSPDGSYEQYF.

The rearrangement uses TRBV5-1 and TRBJ1-4; D remains ambiguous. The CDR3 has 13 amino acids. Per germline, CDR1 SGHRS and CDR2 YFSETQ. Trimming shortened V by 6 bases and J by 5 bases, and 11 bases separated the two germline ends. The CDR3 loop reads CASTGPSNEKLFF. The CDR3 nucleotides are TGCGCCAGCACCGGGCCTTCGAATGAAAAACTGTTTTTT.

The rearrangement uses TRBV12-5 and TRBJ2-7; D perhaps matches TRBD2 (8 bases). With 0 bases removed from V and 7 bases from J, the gap between germline ends came to 13 bases. This CDR3 spans 14 amino acids. In germline, CDR1 is LGHNT, CDR2 FRNRAP. Here the CDR3 DNA reads TGTGCTAGTGGTTTGGTCGGGAGGGGGCTGGAGCAGTACTTC. It is translated as CASGLVGRGLEQYF.

The rearrangement links TRBV4-1 to TRBJ2-7; D is uncertain. The CDR3 sequence is 14 residues long. Trimming shortened V by 0 bases and J by 5 bases, and 11 bases separated the two germline ends. CDR1 is MGHRA, CDR2 YSYEKL, per germline. CDR3 loop: CASSQEISWNEQYF. CDR3 bases: TGCGCCAGCAGCCAAGAGATTAGTTGGAACGAGCAGTACTTC.

The chain has TRBV11-2 and TRBJ2-5; 7 bases are a match to TRBD1. The end of the DNA fits TRBJ2-7 better, so the J call may be wrong. The CDR3 consists of 15 residues. Germline V gene sequence: CDR1 SGHAT, CDR2 FQNNGV. The CDR3 is CASSPQDRRFYEQYF. CDR3 in DNA: TGTGCCAGCAGCCCCCAGGACAGGAGATTCTACGAGCAGTACTTC.

The chain is built from TRBV5-1 and TRBJ2-1, with 8 bases that match TRBD2. Trimming took 4 bases from V and 5 from J; bases not matched to a gene: 8. The CDR3 consists of 15 residues. Germline-derived CDR1 and CDR2 are SGHRS and YFSETQ. The CDR3: CASSPVLAGHNEQFF. The DNA of the CDR3 is TGCGCCAGCAGCCCAGTTCTAGCGGGCCACAATGAGCAGTTCTTC.

The V call is TRBV5-1, the J call TRBJ1-1, with 7 bases that match TRBD1. J was trimmed by 1 base and V by 1 base; bases with no gene match: 4. This CDR3 has 15 residues. Germline lookup yields CDR1 SGHRS and CDR2 YFSETQ. CDR3 amino acids: CASSLTGQANTEAFF. The DNA for the CDR3 is TGCGCCAGCAGCTTGACTGGACAGGCGAACACTGAAGCTTTCTTT.

The chain couples TRBV30 to TRBJ1-1, with D unresolved. The CDR3 is 12 amino acids. Germline CDR1 reads GTSNPN; CDR2 reads SVGIG (reference sequence). Between the trimmed V and J ends, which lost 5 bases and 4 bases, there was a span of 11 bases. The CDR3 DNA is TGTGCCTGGGCAACCCTAGGCACTGAAGCTTTCTTT. This codes for CAWATLGTEAFF.

J is TRBJ2-5 and V is TRBV7-9; TRBD2 matches 11 bases. Germline V gene sequence: CDR1 SEHNR, CDR2 FQNEAQ (reference sequence). V shed 4 bases and J 2 bases; nucleotides not matched to a gene: 6. This CDR3 comprises 16 residues. CDR3 protein: CASSSLAGGPQETQYF. CDR3 sequence (DNA): TGTGCCAGCAGCTCCCTAGCGGGGGGCCCACAAGAGACCCAGTACTTC.

For this clone: At one end, the junction sequence differs from germline, possibly due to a read error. The rearrangement links TRBV5-1 to TRBJ1-6; D remains unclear. Germline V gene data show CDR1 as SGHRS and CDR2 as YFSETQ. This CDR3 has 15 amino acids. The CDR3, as DNA: TGCGCCAGCAGCTTGGATGCAGGAGTGAATTCATCCCTCCACTTT. Translating it yields CASSLDAGVNSSLHF. Full variable domain (missing parts from reference TRBV5-1 and TRBJ1-6): KAGVTQTPRYLIKTRGQQVTLSCSPISGHRSVSWYQQTPGQGLQFLFEYFSETQRNKGNFPGRFSGRQFSNSRSEMNVSTLELGDSALYLCASSLDAGVNSSLHFGNGTRLTVT.

This chain joins TRBV20-1 and TRBJ1-1; D unclear. The CDR3 covers 11 residues. The germline V gene encodes CDR1 DFQATT and CDR2 SNEGSKA (reference sequence). Trimming removed 1 base at V and 7 bases at J, with 7 bases between. In DNA, the CDR3 is TGCAGTGCTAGAGCCAACCATGAAGCTTTCTTT. This translates into CSARANHEAFF.

V usage is TRBV5-5 and J usage is TRBJ2-5, with D possibly matching TRBD2 (5 bases). The CDR3 loop spans 12 amino acids. Germline loops: CDR1 SGHKS, CDR2 YYEKEE (reference sequence). Trimming pared 3 bases from V and 14 bases from J, leaving 17 bases between. CDR3 bases: TGTGCCAGCAGCTCTATCCTCGGACTCGCCTACTTC. It yields the protein CASSSILGLAYF.

The rearrangement joins TRBV6-1 to TRBJ2-3; D could derive from TRBD1 or TRBD2 (5 bases each). The CDR3 totals 14 residues. Trimming took 5 bases from V and 3 from J, leaving 12 bases between them. Per the germline V gene, CDR1 is MNHNS and CDR2 is SASEGT. The CDR3 protein is CASSTRGGTDTQYF. The CDR3 DNA sequence: TGTGCCAGCAGTACTAGGGGTGGGACAGATACGCAGTATTTT.

The V gene is TRBV25-1, the J gene TRBJ2-5; maybe TRBD2 (5 bases). Germline lookup yields CDR1 MGHDK and CDR2 SYGVNS. This CDR3 has 15 residues. V lost 3 bases to trimming and J lost 3 bases, with 14 bases between them. The CDR3 DNA reads TGTGCCAGCAGTGATAACGGGGATTGGAAAGAGACCCAGTACTTC. Encoded protein: CASSDNGDWKETQYF.

The rearrangement links TRBV4-2 to TRBJ1-1; perhaps TRBD1 as D (6 bases). The V gene lost 4 bases and the J gene lost 4 bases, with 16 bases spanning the gap. Germline V gene sequence: CDR1 LGHNA, CDR2 YNFKEQ. CDR3 size: 15 residues. The CDR3 sequence is CASSRRGKTSTEAFF. CDR3 bases: TGTGCCAGCAGCCGAAGGGGGAAGACAAGCACTGAAGCTTTCTTT.

The J gene is TRBJ2-1, the V gene TRBV4-2; D remains unclear. CDR3 length: 16 amino acids. The germline gives CDR1 LGHNA, CDR2 YNFKEQ. V was cut by 1 base and J by 3 bases, with 13 bases left in between. The CDR3 is CASSQVEKVGYNEQFF. The CDR3 DNA sequence: TGTGCCAGCAGCCAAGTCGAGAAGGTGGGCTACAATGAGCAGTTCTTC.

This clone was counted between two and nine times. This chain uses TRBV5-6 with TRBJ1-2, with D maybe TRBD1 (6 bases). This CDR3 has 14 amino acids. From germline, CDR1 is SGHDT and CDR2 YYEEEE. V gave up 3 bases and J gave up 6 bases, with 15 bases separating them. CDR3 in amino acids: CASSSGPGGDGYTF. CDR3 nucleotides: TGTGCCAGCAGCTCCGGGCCTGGGGGCGATGGCTACACCTTC.

The V and J genes are TRBV9 and TRBJ1-6; D call uncertain. Germline V gene sequence: CDR1 SGDLS, CDR2 YYNGEE. The CDR3 is made up of 16 amino acids. The V end was cut by 0 bases, the J end by 7 bases, with 14 bases between. In DNA, the CDR3 is TGTGCCAGCAGCGTAGAACTTGAACACCTGAATTCACCCCTCCACTTT. It is translated as CASSVELEHLNSPLHF. The full variable domain, with the rest looked up from reference TRBV9 and TRBJ1-6, is DSGVTQTPKHLITATGQRVTLRCSPRSGDLSVYWYQQSLDQGLQFLIQYYNGEERAKGNILERFSAQQFPDLHSELNLSSLELGDSALYFCASSVELEHLNSPLHFGNGTRLTVT.